The TCR beta chain described here comes from a study of Tregs in tolerant kidney transplant recipients. Overall study findings and caveats: Nucleotide sequences could not be compared across some patients' samples due to primer changes. Donor-specific Treg expansion exceeded global Treg expansion in tolerant patients, suggesting antigen drive.

V shed 3 bases and J shed 5 bases, with 11 bases lying between them. CDR3 length: 14 residues. Germline loops: CDR1 SNHLY, CDR2 FYNNEI. Method: immunoSEQ multiplex PCR; TCRdb's copy keeps in-frame clones and lacks some. The table includes about 77,000 clones, 95% to 98% detected once. Unstimulated Tregs (CD4+CD25+CD127-) and CD4+CD25- non-Tregs were sorted from PBMCs. For this clone: Its antigen is as yet unknown.

The specimen comprised CD4+ T cells from blood, sampled before the transplant. This TCR came from a human donor who received a combined kidney and bone marrow transplant. J is TRBJ1-5 and V is TRBV2, with D perhaps matching TRBD1 (5 bases). This chain's CDR3 is CASSEQGLDQPQHF. As DNA, the CDR3 is TGTGCCAGCAGTGAGCAGGGTTTAGATCAGCCCCAGCATTTT.